This T cell receptor beta chain was documented in a study of shared clonotypes between healthy human individuals. A word on this clone: The antigen is undetermined.

This CDR3 has 16 residues. Losses at the gene ends were 0 bases for V and 9 bases for J; bases not matched to a gene: 4. Germline CDR1 reads SGHRS; CDR2 reads YFSETQ. In the sorted-subset replicate PCRs, approximately 200 ng DNA, 29,000 or so T cell genomes, was used. Produced via immunoSEQ multiplex PCR; TCRdb's table is partial and in-frame only. The sample records over a million clones, about 75% being singletons. Study-wide findings and caveats: Despite large depth, sorted-subset datasets appeared incompletely sequenced. Relative to memory subsets, naive subsets generally showed larger estimated richness.

The chain carries TRBV5-1 and TRBJ1-6; 12 nucleotides align to TRBD1. The sample was memory CD4+ T cells sorted from blood. As for subset: CD45RA-negative fraction. This clonotype was sampled from a man between 18 and 35 years old in good health. The CDR3 protein is CASSLGGTGGSSPLHF. As DNA, the CDR3 is TGCGCCAGCAGCTTGGGAGGGACAGGGGGCAGTTCACCCCTCCACTTT.